This T cell receptor beta chain was recovered during a study of blood T cell repertoires in COVID-19. In this sample, this clone turned up a few times. This table comes from immunoSEQ multiplex PCR, and its TCRdb copy is limited to in-frame clones, with some not included. The repertoire has about 160,000 clones, roughly 90% of them found once; the top ten carry about 4.8%. Losses at the gene ends were 3 bases for V and 4 bases for J; bases not matched to a gene: 4. The CDR3 totals 14 residues. CDR1 is SGDLS and CDR2 is YYNGEE in the germline V gene. This clonotype originated in a man aged 25-45 years with COVID-19, enrolled during active disease. The chain is built from TRBV9 and TRBJ1-2; the match to TRBD1 covers 9 bases. The source material was peripheral blood. CDR3 nucleotides: TGTGCCAGCAGCGCGGGACAGGGATCCTATGGCTACACCTTC. It codes for CASSAGQGSYGYTF. Complete variable domain (other parts from reference TRBV9 and TRBJ1-2): DSGVTQTPKHLITATGQRVTLRCSPRSGDLSVYWYQQSLDQGLQFLIQYYNGEERAKGNILERFSAQQFPDLHSELNLSSLELGDSALYFCASSAGQGSYGYTFGSGTRLTVV.